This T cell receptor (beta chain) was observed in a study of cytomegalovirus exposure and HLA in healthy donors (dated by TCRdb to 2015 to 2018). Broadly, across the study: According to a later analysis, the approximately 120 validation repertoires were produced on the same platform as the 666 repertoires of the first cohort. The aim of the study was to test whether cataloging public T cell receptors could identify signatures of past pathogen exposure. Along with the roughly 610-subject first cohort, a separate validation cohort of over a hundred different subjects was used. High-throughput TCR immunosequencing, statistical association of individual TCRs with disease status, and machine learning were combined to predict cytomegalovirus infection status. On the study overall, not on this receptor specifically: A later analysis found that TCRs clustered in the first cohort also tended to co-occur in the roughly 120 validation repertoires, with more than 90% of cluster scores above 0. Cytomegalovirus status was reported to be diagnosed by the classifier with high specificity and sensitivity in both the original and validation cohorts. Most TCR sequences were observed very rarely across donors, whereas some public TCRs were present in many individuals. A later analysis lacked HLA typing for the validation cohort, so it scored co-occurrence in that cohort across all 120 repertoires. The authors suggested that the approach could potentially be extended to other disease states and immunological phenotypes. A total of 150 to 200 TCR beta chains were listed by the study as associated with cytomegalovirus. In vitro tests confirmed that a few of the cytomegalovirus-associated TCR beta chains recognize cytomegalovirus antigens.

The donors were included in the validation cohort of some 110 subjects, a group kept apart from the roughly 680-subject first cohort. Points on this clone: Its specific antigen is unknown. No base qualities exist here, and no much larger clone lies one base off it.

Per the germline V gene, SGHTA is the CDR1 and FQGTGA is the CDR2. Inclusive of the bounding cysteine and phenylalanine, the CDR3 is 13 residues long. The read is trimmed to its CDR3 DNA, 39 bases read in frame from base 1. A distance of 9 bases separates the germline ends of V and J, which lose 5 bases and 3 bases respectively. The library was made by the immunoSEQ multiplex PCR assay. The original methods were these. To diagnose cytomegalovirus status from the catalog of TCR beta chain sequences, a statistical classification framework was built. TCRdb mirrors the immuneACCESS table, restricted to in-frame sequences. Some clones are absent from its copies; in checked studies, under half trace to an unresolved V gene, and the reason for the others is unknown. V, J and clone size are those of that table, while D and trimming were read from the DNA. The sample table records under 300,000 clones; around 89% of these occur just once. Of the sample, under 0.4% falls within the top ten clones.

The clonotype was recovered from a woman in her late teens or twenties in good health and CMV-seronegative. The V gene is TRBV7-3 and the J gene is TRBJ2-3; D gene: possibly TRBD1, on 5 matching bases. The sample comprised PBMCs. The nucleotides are TGTGCCAGCAGCCTTTACAGGACAGATACGCAGTATTTT. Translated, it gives CASSLYRTDTQYF.